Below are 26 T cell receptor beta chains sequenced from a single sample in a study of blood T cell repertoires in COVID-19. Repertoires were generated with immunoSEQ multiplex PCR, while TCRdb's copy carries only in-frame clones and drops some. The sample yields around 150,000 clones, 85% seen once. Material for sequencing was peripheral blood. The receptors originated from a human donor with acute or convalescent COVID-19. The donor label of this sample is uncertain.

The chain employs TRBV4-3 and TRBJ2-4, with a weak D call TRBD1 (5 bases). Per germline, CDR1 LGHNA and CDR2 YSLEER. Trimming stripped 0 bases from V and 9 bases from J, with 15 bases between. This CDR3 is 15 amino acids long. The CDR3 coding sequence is TGCGCCAGCAGCCAAGACCAGGGAAGATTCGGCATTCAGTACTTC. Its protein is CASSQDQGRFGIQYF.

CDR3 coding DNA: TGTGCCAGCAGTCCCTGGGGACAGGGGTCTGGAAACACCATATATTTT. Amino acid sequence: CASSPWGQGSGNTIYF. The chain has TRBV27 and TRBJ1-3; 10 bases match TRBD1. This CDR3 is built from 16 residues. Germline CDR1 MNHEY, CDR2 SMNVEV (reference sequence). The V and J ends lost 5 bases and 1 base, in that order; junction bases with no gene match: 5.

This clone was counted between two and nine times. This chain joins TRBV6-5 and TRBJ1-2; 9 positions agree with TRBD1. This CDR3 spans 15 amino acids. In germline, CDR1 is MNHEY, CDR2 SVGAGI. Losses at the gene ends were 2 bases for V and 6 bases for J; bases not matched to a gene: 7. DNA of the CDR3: TGTGCCAGCAGTTACCGACGGACAGGGGTGGATGGCTACACCTTC. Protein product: CASSYRRTGVDGYTF.

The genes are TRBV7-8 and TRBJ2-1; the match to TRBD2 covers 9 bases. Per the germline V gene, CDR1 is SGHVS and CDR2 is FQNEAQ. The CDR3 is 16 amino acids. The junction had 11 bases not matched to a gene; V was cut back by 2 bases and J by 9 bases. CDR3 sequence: CASSLSRASGESEQFF. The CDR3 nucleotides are TGTGCCAGCAGCTTATCCAGGGCTAGCGGGGAGAGTGAGCAGTTCTTC.

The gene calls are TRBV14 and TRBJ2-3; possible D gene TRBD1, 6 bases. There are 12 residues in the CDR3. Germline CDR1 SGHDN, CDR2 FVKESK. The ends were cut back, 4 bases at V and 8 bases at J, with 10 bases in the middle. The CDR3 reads CASSPKGVTQYF. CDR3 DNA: TGTGCCAGCAGCCCTAAGGGGGTTACGCAGTATTTT.

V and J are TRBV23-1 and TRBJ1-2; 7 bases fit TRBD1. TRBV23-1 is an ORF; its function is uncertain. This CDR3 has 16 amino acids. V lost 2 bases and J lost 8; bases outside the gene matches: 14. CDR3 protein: CASSQPPPTGPLGYTF. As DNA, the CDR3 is TGCGCCAGCAGTCAACCCCCGCCGACAGGGCCGTTAGGCTACACCTTC.

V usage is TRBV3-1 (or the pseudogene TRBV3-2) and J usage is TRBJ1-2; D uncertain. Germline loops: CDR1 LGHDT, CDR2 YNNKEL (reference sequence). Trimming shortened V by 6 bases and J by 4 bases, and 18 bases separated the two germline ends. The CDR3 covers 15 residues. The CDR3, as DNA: TGTGCCAGCAGGCAGCAACTCGATTCGGGCTATGGCTACACCTTC. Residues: CASRQQLDSGYGYTF.

The CDR3 sequence: CASSQFGTDYGYTF. The CDR3 bases are TGTGCCAGCAGTCAATTCGGGACAGACTATGGCTACACCTTC. The V call is TRBV2, the J call TRBJ1-2, with 7 positions matching TRBD1. The CDR3 loop spans 14 amino acids. Per the germline V gene, CDR1 is SNHLY and CDR2 is FYNNEI. V trimming: 5 bases; J trimming: 3 bases; junction bases outside the gene matches: 6.

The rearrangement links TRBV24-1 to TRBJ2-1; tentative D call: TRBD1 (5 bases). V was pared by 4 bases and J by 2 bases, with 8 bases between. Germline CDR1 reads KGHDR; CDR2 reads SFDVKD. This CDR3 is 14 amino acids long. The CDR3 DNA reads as TGTGCCACCAGTGAAGGCAGGGCCTACAATGAGCAGTTCTTC. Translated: CATSEGRAYNEQFF.

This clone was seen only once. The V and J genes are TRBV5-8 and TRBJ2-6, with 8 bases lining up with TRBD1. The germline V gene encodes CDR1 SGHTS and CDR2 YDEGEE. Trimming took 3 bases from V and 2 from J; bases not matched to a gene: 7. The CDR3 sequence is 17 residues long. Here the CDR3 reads CASSSRTGLPGANVLTF. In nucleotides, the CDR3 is TGTGCCAGCAGCTCCCGGACAGGGCTCCCTGGGGCCAACGTCCTGACTTTC. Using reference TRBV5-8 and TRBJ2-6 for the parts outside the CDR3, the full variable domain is EAGVTQSPTHLIKTRGQQATLRCSPISGHTSVYWYQQALGLGLQFLLWYDEGEERNRGNFPPRFSGRQFPNYSSELNVNALELEDSALYLCASSSRTGLPGANVLTFGAGSRLTVL.

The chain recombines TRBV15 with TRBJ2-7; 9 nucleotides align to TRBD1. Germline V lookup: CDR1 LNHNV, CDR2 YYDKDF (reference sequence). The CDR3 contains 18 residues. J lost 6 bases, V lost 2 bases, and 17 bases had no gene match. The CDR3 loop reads CATSRRGGVGQGSGEQYF. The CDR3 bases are TGTGCCACCAGCAGACGAGGTGGGGTGGGACAGGGTAGTGGCGAGCAGTACTTC.

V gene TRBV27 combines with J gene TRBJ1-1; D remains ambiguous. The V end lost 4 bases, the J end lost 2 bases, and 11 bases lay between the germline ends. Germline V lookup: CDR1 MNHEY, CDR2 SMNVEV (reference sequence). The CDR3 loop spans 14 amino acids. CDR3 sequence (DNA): TGTGCCAGCAGTTCTCCGGGGATAAACACTGAAGCTTTCTTT. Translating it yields CASSSPGINTEAFF.

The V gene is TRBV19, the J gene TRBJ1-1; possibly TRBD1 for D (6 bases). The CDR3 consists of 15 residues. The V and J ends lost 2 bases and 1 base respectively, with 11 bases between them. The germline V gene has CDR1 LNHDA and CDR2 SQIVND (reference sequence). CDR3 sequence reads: CASSISGQKNTEAFF. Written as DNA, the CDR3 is TGTGCCAGTAGTATAAGTGGACAGAAGAACACTGAAGCTTTCTTT.

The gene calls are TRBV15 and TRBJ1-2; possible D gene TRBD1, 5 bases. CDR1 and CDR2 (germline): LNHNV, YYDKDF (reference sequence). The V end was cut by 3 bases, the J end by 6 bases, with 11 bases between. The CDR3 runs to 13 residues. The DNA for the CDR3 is TGTGCCACCAGCAGGGAGGGGCAGGATGGCTACACCTTC. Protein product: CATSREGQDGYTF.

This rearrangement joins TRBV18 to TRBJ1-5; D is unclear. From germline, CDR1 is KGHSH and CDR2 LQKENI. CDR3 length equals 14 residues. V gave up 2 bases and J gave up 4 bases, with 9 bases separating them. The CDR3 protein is CASSPSGSNQPQHF. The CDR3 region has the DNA TGTGCCAGCTCACCATCAGGTTCAAATCAGCCCCAGCATTTT.

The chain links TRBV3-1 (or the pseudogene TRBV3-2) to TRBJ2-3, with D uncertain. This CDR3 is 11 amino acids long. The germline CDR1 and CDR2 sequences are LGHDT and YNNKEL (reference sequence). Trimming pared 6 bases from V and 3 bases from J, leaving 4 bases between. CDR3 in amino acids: CASSLTDTQYF. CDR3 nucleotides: TGTGCCAGCAGTCTAACAGATACGCAGTATTTT.

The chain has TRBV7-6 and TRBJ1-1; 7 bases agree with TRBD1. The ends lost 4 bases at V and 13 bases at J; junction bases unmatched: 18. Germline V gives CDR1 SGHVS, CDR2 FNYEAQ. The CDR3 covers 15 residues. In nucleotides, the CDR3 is TGTGCCAGCAGCTCTATTTCCACAGGGGAATCCCGAATTTTCTTT. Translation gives CASSSISTGESRIFF.

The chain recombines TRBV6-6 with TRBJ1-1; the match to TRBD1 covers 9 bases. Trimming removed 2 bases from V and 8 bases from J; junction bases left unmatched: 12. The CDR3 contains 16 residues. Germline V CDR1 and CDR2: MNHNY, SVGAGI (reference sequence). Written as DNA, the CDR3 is TGTGCCAGCAGTTACCCAACAGGGGGCGTCGGCTTAGAAGCTTTCTTT. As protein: CASSYPTGGVGLEAFF.

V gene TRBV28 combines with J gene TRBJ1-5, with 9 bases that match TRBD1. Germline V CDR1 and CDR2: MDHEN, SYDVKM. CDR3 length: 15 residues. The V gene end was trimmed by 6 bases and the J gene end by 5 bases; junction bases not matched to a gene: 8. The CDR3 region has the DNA TGTGCCAGCAGATCGGGGACAGGGAGGTATCAGCCCCAGCATTTT. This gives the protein CASRSGTGRYQPQHF.

The CDR3 region has the DNA TGTGCCAGCAGCTTAGGACAGTTCCCCGATTCACCCCTCCACTTT. This encodes CASSLGQFPDSPLHF. The chain recombines TRBV7-2 with TRBJ1-6, with D possibly TRBD1 on 5 matching bases. Germline V gene sequence: CDR1 SGHTA, CDR2 FQGNSA. V gave up 1 base and J gave up 8 bases, with 12 bases separating them. CDR3 length: 15 residues.

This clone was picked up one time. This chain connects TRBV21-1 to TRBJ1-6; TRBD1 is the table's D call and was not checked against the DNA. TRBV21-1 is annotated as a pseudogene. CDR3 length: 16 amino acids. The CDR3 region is CASSKTRQAKNSPLHF. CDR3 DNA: TGTGCCAGCAGCAAAACACGACAGGCGAAAAATTCACCCCTCCACTTT.

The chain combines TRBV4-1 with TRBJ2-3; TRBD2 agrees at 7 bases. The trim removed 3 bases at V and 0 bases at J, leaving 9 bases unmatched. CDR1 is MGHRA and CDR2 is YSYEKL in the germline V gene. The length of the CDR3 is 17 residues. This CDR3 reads CASSQRLAVASTDTQYF. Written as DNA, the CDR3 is TGCGCCAGCAGCCAGCGACTAGCAGTCGCAAGCACAGATACGCAGTATTTT.

Here the CDR3 DNA reads TGTGCCAGCAGCTTGGGGCAAACCGGGGAGCTGTTTTTT. Its translation: CASSLGQTGELFF. This chain uses TRBV7-6 with TRBJ2-2; a possible D gene is TRBD1 (5 bases). This CDR3 has 13 residues. V dropped 3 bases and J dropped 5 bases, with 7 bases sitting between them. Germline-derived CDR1 and CDR2 are SGHVS and FNYEAQ.

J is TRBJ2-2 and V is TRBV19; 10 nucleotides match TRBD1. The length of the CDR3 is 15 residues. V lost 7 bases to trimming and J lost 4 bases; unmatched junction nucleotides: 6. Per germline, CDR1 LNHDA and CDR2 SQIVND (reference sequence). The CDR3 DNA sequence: TGTGCCAGTACCATGACAGGGGGCGCCACCGGGGAGCTGTTTTTT. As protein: CASTMTGGATGELFF.

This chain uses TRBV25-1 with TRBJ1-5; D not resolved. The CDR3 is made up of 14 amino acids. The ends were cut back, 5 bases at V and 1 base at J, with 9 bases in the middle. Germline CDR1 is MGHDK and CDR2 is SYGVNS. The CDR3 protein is CASSSRRSNQPQHF. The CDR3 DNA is TGTGCCAGCAGTTCCCGCAGGAGCAATCAGCCCCAGCATTTT.

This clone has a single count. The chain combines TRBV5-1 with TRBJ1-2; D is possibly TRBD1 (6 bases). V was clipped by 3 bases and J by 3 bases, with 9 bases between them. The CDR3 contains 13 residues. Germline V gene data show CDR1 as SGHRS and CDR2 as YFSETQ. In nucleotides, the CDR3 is TGCGCCAGCAGCTCCGGACAGTACTATGGCTACACCTTC. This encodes CASSSGQYYGYTF.